The TCR beta chain described here comes from a study of regulatory T cells in long-lasting Graves disease. Sample time point: persistent/refractory GD, antithyroid drugs over 5 years with positive TRAb. Scientists built the TCR library using RNA that was extracted from PBMCs. Staff took approximately 9.9 milliliters of peripheral blood and put it into EDTA tubes. Germline CDR1 KGHDR, CDR2 SFDVKD. The CDR3 length is 16 residues. Between the trimmed V and J ends, which lost 4 bases and 3 bases, there was a span of 15 bases. For TCR beta, libraries came from iRepertoire HTBI primers and Arm-PCR of CDR3 regions. MiXCR, run by TCRdb on the multiplex PCR reads, gives a single entry per CDR3 protein. The profile shows 300,000 to 350,000 distinct CDR3 sequences, around 20% of them singletons. Study-wide results and caveats: Researchers examined only peripheral blood and not thyroid tissue. Persistent patients shared 2,500 to 3,000 public clonotypes among themselves. Newly diagnosed patients shared fewer, at under 1,000.

As regards this clonotype: Its antigen is unknown.

This clonotype originated in a female donor with Graves disease. The sample was peripheral blood mononuclear cells (PBMCs), taken when the disease was refractory, from a patient treated with antithyroid drugs. V usage is TRBV24-1 and J usage is TRBJ1-5; weak D call: TRBD1 (5 bases). CDR3 in DNA: TGTGCCACCAGTGACCACAGACGGGGGTTCAATCAGCCCCAGCATTTT. Encoded protein: CATSDHRRGFNQPQHF.